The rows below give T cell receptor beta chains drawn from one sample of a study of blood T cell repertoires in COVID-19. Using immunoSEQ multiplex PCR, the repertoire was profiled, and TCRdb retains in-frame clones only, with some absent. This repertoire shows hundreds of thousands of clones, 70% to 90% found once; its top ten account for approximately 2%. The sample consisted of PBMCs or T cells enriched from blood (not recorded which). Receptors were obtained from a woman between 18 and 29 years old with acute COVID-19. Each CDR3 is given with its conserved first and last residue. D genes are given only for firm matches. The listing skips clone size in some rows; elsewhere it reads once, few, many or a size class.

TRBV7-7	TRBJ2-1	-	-	CASSLTDGNEQFF	TGTGCCAGCAGCTTGACAGACGGCAATGAGCAGTTCTTC
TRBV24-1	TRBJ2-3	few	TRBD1	CATSETTGDGGTDTQYF	TGTGCCACCAGTGAAACGACAGGGGATGGTGGCACAGATACGCAGTATTTT
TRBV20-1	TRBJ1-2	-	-	CSASTGTPNYGYTF	TGCAGTGCCAGTACGGGGACTCCCAACTATGGCTACACCTTC
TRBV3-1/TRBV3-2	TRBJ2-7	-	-	CASSQDGYEQYF	TGTGCCAGCAGCCAAGACGGGTACGAGCAGTACTTC
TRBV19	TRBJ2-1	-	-	CASTTLAGINNEQFF	TGTGCCAGTACCACACTAGCTGGGATTAACAATGAGCAGTTCTTC
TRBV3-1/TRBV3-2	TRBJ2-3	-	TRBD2	CASSRFSGNTDTQYF	TGTGCCAGCAGCCGGTTTAGCGGGAACACAGATACGCAGTATTTT
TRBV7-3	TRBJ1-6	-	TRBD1	CASSLRQGDSPLHF	TGTGCCAGCAGCTTAAGACAGGGAGACTCACCCCTCCACTTT
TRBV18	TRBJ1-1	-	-	CASSPQADRGTEAFF	TGTGCCAGCTCACCACAGGCGGATCGGGGCACTGAAGCTTTCTTT
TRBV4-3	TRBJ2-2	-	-	CASSQDWLLSPGELFF	TGCGCCAGCAGCCAAGATTGGCTCTTAAGTCCCGGGGAGCTGTTTTTT
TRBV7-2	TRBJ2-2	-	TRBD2	CASSQGTSGSGGELFF	TGTGCCAGCAGCCAAGGGACTAGCGGGAGTGGCGGGGAGCTGTTTTTT
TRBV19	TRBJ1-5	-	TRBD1	CASSHTSGQVNQPQHF	TGTGCCAGTAGTCATACATCAGGACAGGTCAATCAGCCCCAGCATTTT